This T cell receptor beta chain stems from a study of T cells in women clearing cervical HPV infection. All donors had a single incident cervical HPV16 infection, not prevalent. Clones were read by immunoSEQ multiplex PCR, and TCRdb kept only the in-frame ones, dropping some. The sample's table shows some 30,000 clones. Trimming removed 4 bases from V and 5 bases from J, with 17 bases in between. Germline V CDR1 and CDR2: SGHAT, FQNNGV. CDR3 length: 15 amino acids. Points on this clone: From the germline J gene comes the end of the CDR3, since the read stops 3 residues before it.

The V and J genes are TRBV11-2 and TRBJ1-1, with D perhaps TRBD1 (6 bases). Sequencing input: blood buffy coat. This receptor was taken from a woman between 18 and 69 years old with a cervical HPV16 infection that either progressed to CIN3+ or cleared (not recorded which). CDR3 protein: CASSWGHVAVTEAFF. The covered CDR3 bases are TGTGCCAGCAGCTGGGGACACGTCGCGGTGACTGAA.